These 3 T cell receptor beta chains share one sample of origin, sequenced in a study of CD8+ T cells in alopecia areata. Treatment given: oral pan-JAK inhibitor, 5-10 mg twice daily. RNA was isolated and reverse transcribed to cDNA, the sequencing template. Using immunoSEQ multiplex PCR, the repertoire was profiled, and TCRdb retains in-frame clones only, with some absent. In the table there are 95,000 to 100,000 clones, about three fifths of which are singletons. The specimen comprised CD8+ T cells sorted from blood, sampled at week 56, from a patient treated with tofacitinib. These TCRs come from a human donor with alopecia areata.

The chain recombines TRBV7-2 with TRBJ1-4; tentative D call: TRBD1 (6 bases). CDR1 and CDR2 (germline): SGHTA, FQGNSA. This CDR3 spans 16 amino acids. The germline V and J ends were trimmed by 3 bases and 8 bases, with 19 bases remaining between them. CDR3 residues: CASSFGRGRRGEKLFF. In DNA, the CDR3 is TGTGCCAGCAGCTTTGGAAGGGGACGAAGGGGGGAAAAACTGTTTTTT.

The chain carries TRBV7-9 and TRBJ1-4; TRBD1 might be the D (5 bases). The ends were cut back, 6 bases at V and 7 bases at J, with 15 bases in the middle. The CDR3 is made up of 14 amino acids. CDR1 is SEHNR, CDR2 FQNEAQ, per germline (reference sequence). The CDR3 nucleotides are TGTGCCAGCAGTTCAAGGGGTTTGGGTGAAAAACTGTTTTTT. Encoded protein: CASSSRGLGEKLFF.

This chain connects TRBV6-6 to TRBJ1-1; 7 bases are a match to TRBD1. Germline trimming cut 10 bases from V and 2 bases from J; bases unmatched to any gene: 10. CDR1 is MNHNY, CDR2 SVGAGI, per germline (reference sequence). The CDR3 spans 14 residues. CDR3 in DNA: TGTGCCATCACCGGGACAGTAAACAACACTGAAGCTTTCTTT. It codes for CAITGTVNNTEAFF.